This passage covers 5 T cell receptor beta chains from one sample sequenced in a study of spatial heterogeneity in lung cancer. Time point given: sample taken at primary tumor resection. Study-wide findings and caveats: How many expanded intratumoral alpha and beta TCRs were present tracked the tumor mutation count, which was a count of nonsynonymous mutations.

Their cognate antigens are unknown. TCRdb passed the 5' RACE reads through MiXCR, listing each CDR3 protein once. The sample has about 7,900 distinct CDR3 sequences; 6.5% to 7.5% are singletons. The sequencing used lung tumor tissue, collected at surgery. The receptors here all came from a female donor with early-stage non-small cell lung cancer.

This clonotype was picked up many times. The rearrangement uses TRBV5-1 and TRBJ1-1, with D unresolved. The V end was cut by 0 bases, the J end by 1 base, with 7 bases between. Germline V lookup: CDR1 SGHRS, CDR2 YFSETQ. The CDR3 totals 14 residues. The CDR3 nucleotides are TGCGCCAGCAGCTTGGTAGACAAGAACACTGAAGCTTTCTTT. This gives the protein CASSLVDKNTEAFF. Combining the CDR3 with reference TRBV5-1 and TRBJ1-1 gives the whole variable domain KAGVTQTPRYLIKTRGQQVTLSCSPISGHRSVSWYQQTPGQGLQFLFEYFSETQRNKGNFPGRFSGRQFSNSRSEMNVSTLELGDSALYLCASSLVDKNTEAFFGQGTRLTVV.

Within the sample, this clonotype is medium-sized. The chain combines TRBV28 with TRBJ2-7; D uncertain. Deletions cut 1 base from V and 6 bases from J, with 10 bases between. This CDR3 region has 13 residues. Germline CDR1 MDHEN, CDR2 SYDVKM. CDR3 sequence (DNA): TGTGCCAGCAGTTTATCCGCTACGGGCGAGCAGTACTTC. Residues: CASSLSATGEQYF.

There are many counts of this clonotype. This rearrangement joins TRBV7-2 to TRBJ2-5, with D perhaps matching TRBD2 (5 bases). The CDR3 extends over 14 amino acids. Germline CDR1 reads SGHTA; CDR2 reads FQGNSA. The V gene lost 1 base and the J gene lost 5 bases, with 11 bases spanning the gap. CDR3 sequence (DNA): TGTGCCAGCAGCTTAGAGGTGCGGAGGGAGACCCAGTACTTC. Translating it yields CASSLEVRRETQYF.

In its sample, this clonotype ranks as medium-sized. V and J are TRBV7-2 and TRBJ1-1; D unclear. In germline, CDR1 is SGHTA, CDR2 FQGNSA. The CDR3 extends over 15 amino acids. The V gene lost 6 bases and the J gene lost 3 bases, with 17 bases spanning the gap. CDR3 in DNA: TGTGCCAGCAGTCGATTACCCCCCGGGTACACTGAAGCTTTCTTT. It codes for CASSRLPPGYTEAFF.

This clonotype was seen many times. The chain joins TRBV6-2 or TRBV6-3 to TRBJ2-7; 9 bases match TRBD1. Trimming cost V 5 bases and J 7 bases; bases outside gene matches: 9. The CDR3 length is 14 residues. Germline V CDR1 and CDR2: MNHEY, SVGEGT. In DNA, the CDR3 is TGTGCCAGCAGTAGATACAGGGGGCAAGGGGAGCAGTACTTC. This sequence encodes CASSRYRGQGEQYF.